The rows below give T cell receptor beta chains drawn from one sample of a study of human T cells and chemical hapten exposure. TCRdb re-called the RACE reads with MiXCR, one entry per CDR3 protein. The sample has 180,000 or so distinct CDR3 sequences; roughly 14% are singletons. The sample was whole blood, taken in connection with sensitization to the hapten diphenylcyclopropenone (DPC). Receptor source: a woman younger than 45 with alopecia areata. Some clones in this sample may be carry-over from other donors' samples. Each CDR3 is given without its conserved first and last residue. D genes are given only for firm matches. Part of the rows lack a size; the others show once, few, many or a class for expanded clones.

D | J | V | size | CDR3
. | TRBJ2-4 | TRBV28 | once | ASSLGGSSNIQY
. | TRBJ2-1 | TRBV6-1 | . | ASSVSTSRNNEQF
. | TRBJ1-1 | TRBV5-1 | . | ANPVQNTEAF
. | TRBJ2-1 | TRBV7-6 | many | ASSLESNEQF
. | TRBJ1-5 | TRBV6-2/TRBV6-3 | many | ASSYGGADNQPQH
TRBD1 | TRBJ2-7 | TRBV7-2 | . | ASSGRQGHYEQY
. | TRBJ1-2 | TRBV20-1 | few | SARAEGRPDGYT
TRBD1 | TRBJ2-7 | TRBV29-1 | few | SAGQGSYEQY
. | TRBJ2-1 | TRBV29-1 | few | SVLGHASSYNEQF
TRBD2 | TRBJ2-1 | TRBV6-5 | many | ASRGLAGGNYNEQF
TRBD2 | TRBJ2-2 | TRBV29-1 | . | SVTSGTNTGELF
TRBD2 | TRBJ2-1 | TRBV6-2/TRBV6-3 | few | ASSYWTSPNEQF
TRBD1 | TRBJ1-3 | TRBV7-3 | . | AFDRGAENTIY
. | TRBJ2-3 | TRBV5-5 | . | ASSTGREGWRGTDTQY
TRBD1 | TRBJ2-3 | TRBV9 | once | ASSVVGQSSTDTQY
. | TRBJ2-2 | TRBV2 | many | ASSEILNTGELF